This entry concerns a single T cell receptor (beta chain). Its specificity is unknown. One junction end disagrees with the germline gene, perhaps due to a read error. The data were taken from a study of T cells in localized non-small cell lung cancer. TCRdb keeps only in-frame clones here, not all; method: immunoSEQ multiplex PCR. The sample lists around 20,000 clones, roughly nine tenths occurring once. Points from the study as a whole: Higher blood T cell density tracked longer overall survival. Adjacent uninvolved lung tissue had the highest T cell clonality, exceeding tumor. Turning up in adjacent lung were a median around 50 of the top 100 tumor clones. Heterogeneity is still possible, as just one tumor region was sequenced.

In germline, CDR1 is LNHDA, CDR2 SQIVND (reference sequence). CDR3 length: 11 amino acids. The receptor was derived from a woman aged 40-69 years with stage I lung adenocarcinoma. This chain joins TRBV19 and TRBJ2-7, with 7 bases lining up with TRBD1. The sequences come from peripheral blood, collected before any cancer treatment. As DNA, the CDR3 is TGTGCCAGTAGTGTCGCCGGGACAGTCTCTTTC. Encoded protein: CASSVAGTVSF.